The T cell receptor (beta chain) described here comes from a study of cytomegalovirus exposure and HLA in healthy donors. Findings and limits, study-wide: With high specificity and sensitivity, the classifier reportedly diagnosed cytomegalovirus status. The tendency of first-cohort TCR clusters to co-occur in the 100 to 150 validation repertoires was identified by a subsequent analysis.

The CDR3 is 14 amino acids. Trimming pared 2 bases from V and 1 base from J, leaving 8 bases between. Germline CDR1 SNHLY, CDR2 FYNNEI. Clones were sequenced by immunoSEQ multiplex PCR, and TCRdb holds only the in-frame ones, with some missing. This sample has 130,000 to 150,000 clones, with 85% to 90% found just once. The donors formed part of the approximately 120-subject validation cohort, distinct from the roughly 700-subject first cohort. A note on this clone: Its cognate antigen is unknown.

The V call is TRBV2, the J call TRBJ1-1; tentative D call: TRBD1 (5 bases). What was sequenced was PBMCs. The sequence derives from a woman aged 18-29 years in good health and CMV-seropositive. CDR3 region: CASSERGQNTEAFF. The CDR3 region has the DNA TGTGCCAGCAGTGAAAGGGGCCAGAACACTGAAGCTTTCTTT.